This entry lists 8 T cell receptor beta chains sequenced from one sample in a study of blood T cell repertoires in COVID-19. The repertoire was sequenced with immunoSEQ multiplex PCR; TCRdb's copy has only in-frame clones and lacks some. This sample has about 120,000 clones, with roughly 87% found just once. The sequenced sample consisted of peripheral blood. The receptor set was obtained from a man aged 80 or over with active or convalescent COVID-19.

This sequence joins TRBV7-2 and TRBJ2-7; 11 bases align to TRBD2. This CDR3 has 18 residues. The germline V gene has CDR1 SGHTA and CDR2 FQGNSA. V lost 1 base, J lost 2 bases, and 10 bases stayed unmatched. In DNA, the CDR3 is TGTGCCAGCAGCTTAGGAGGGTTGAATAGCGGGAGGGCCTACGAGCAGTACTTC. As protein: CASSLGGLNSGRAYEQYF.

The rearrangement uses TRBV7-9 and TRBJ1-1, with TRBD1 matching 8 bases. Germline trimming cut 10 bases from V and 1 base from J; bases unmatched to any gene: 11. Germline V gene lookup returns CDR1 SEHNR and CDR2 FQNEAQ (reference sequence). The CDR3 runs to 15 residues. The CDR3, as DNA: TGTGCCATCAACTATTTGGACAGGGCGAACACTGAAGCTTTCTTT. This codes for CAINYLDRANTEAFF.

The V and J genes are TRBV5-1 and TRBJ1-4; D remains unclear. This CDR3 contains 14 residues. The germline V gene encodes CDR1 SGHRS and CDR2 YFSETQ. V was trimmed by 5 bases and J by 8 bases, leaving 16 bases between them. For the CDR3, the DNA is TGCGCCAGCAGTTTGAACCCAGGCGGGGAAAAACTGTTTTTT. Residues: CASSLNPGGEKLFF.

The sample holds one count of this clone. This chain links TRBV5-1 with TRBJ2-5; 9 bases line up with TRBD2. Germline V CDR1 and CDR2: SGHRS, YFSETQ. This CDR3 comprises 15 residues. Trimming removed 1 base from V and 2 bases from J; junction bases left unmatched: 3. CDR3 DNA: TGCGCCAGCAGCTTGAGGCTAGCGGGACAAGAGACCCAGTACTTC. Amino acids: CASSLRLAGQETQYF.

The rearrangement joins TRBV21-1 to TRBJ2-7; no check of the table's D call, TRBD2, against the DNA was made. TRBV21-1 is an annotated pseudogene. This CDR3 has 17 amino acids. The chain's CDR3 is CASSGQDGGGLGYEQYF. The CDR3 bases are TGTGCCAGCAGCGGCCAAGACGGCGGGGGGCTTGGTTACGAGCAGTACTTC.

This clone was counted only a few times. The rearrangement uses TRBV6-2 or TRBV6-3 and TRBJ1-1; D may be TRBD1 (5 bases). Trimming removed 4 bases from V and 5 bases from J, with 11 bases in between. The CDR3 has 13 residues. Germline loops: CDR1 MNHEY, CDR2 SVGEGT. CDR3 coding DNA: TGTGCCAGCAGTTCAGGGAGGGAGACTGAAGCTTTCTTT. This translates into CASSSGRETEAFF.

This clone came up once. This chain uses TRBV3-1 (or the pseudogene TRBV3-2) with TRBJ2-5; D gene unclear. In germline, CDR1 is LGHDT, CDR2 YNNKEL (reference sequence). This CDR3 comprises 15 residues. V was pared by 0 bases and J by 1 base, with 9 bases between. The CDR3 bases are TGTGCCAGCAGCCAAGACACAGCCACCCAAGAGACCCAGTACTTC. Encoded protein: CASSQDTATQETQYF.

The rearrangement uses TRBV5-1 and TRBJ2-1; TRBD1 matches at 8 bases. Germline V lookup: CDR1 SGHRS, CDR2 YFSETQ. This CDR3 has 14 amino acids. V shed 0 bases, J shed 7 bases, and the junction held 3 bases outside the gene matches. The CDR3 protein is CASSLGQGLNEQFF. The CDR3 DNA reads as TGCGCCAGCAGCTTGGGACAGGGGCTGAATGAGCAGTTCTTC.